The 26 T cell receptor beta chains reported below all come from one sample, sequenced in a study of T cells in localized non-small cell lung cancer. Generated by immunoSEQ multiplex PCR, the TCRdb table keeps only in-frame clones and is missing some. The sample lists 25,000 to 30,000 clones; 80% to 95% were seen once. The sample in question was peripheral blood mononuclear cells, obtained before any cancer treatment. These receptor sequences come from a woman aged 40 to 75 with stage III lung adenocarcinoma.

This chain connects TRBV4-3 to TRBJ2-1; 7 bases match TRBD2. J gave up 8 bases and V 1 base, and 11 bases lay outside the gene matches. This CDR3 has 16 residues. Germline V gene sequence: CDR1 LGHNA, CDR2 YSLEER. The CDR3 nucleotides are TGCGCCAGCAGCCAAGGATACGGACTAGTATCCCATGAGCAGTTCTTC. This codes for CASSQGYGLVSHEQFF.

The CDR3 reads CASSGTRAYNEQFF. The DNA for the CDR3 is TGTGCCAGCTCCGGGACTCGCGCCTACAATGAGCAGTTCTTC. V gene TRBV18 combines with J gene TRBJ2-1; the D gene is possibly TRBD2 (6 bases). V lost 6 bases and J 2 bases, leaving 11 bases between the germline ends. CDR3 length equals 14 residues. Germline CDR1 is KGHSH and CDR2 is LQKENI.

The chain combines TRBV27 with TRBJ2-1; D gene uncertain. CDR3 size: 13 residues. Germline V CDR1 and CDR2: MNHEY, SMNVEV (reference sequence). V was cut by 6 bases and J by 2 bases, with 8 bases left in between. The CDR3 coding sequence is TGTGCCAGCAGGGAAGGTCCCTACAATGAGCAGTTCTTC. Translating it yields CASREGPYNEQFF.

V is TRBV11-1 and J is TRBJ2-7; 8 nucleotides align to TRBD2. Per the germline V gene, CDR1 is SGHAT and CDR2 is FQDESV (reference sequence). J lost 5 bases, V lost 5 bases, and 11 bases had no gene match. The length of the CDR3 is 15 residues. The CDR3 reads CASSPVRGARDEQYF. The CDR3 DNA reads as TGTGCCAGCAGCCCGGTGCGGGGGGCGAGGGACGAGCAGTACTTC.

The chain combines TRBV5-1 with TRBJ2-7; 7 bases map to TRBD2. The CDR3 extends over 14 amino acids. J lost 4 bases, V lost 1 base, and 5 bases had no gene match. Germline loops: CDR1 SGHRS, CDR2 YFSETQ. CDR3 DNA: TGCGCCAGCAGCTTGCGGGGGGAAATTTACGAGCAGTACTTC. Its protein product is CASSLRGEIYEQYF.

The chain is built from TRBV11-2 and TRBJ1-1; tentative D call: TRBD1 (5 bases). CDR1 and CDR2 from the germline V gene are SGHAT and FQNNGV. Deletions cut 0 bases from V and 2 bases from J, with 7 bases between. This CDR3 is 14 amino acids long. Here the CDR3 reads CASSLDRVNTEAFF. CDR3 DNA: TGTGCCAGCAGCTTAGACAGGGTTAACACTGAAGCTTTCTTT.

CDR3 in amino acids: CASRQRLSTDTQYF. In DNA, the CDR3 is TGTGCCAGCAGACAAAGACTAAGCACAGATACGCAGTATTTT. The chain employs TRBV11-2 and TRBJ2-3, with D possibly TRBD2 on 5 matching bases. The CDR3 runs to 14 residues. V was pared by 6 bases and J by 0 bases, with 10 bases between. The germline V gene has CDR1 SGHAT and CDR2 FQNNGV. Based on the CDR3 plus reference TRBV11-2 and TRBJ2-3, the full variable domain is EAGVAQSPRYKIIEKRQSVAFWCNPISGHATLYWYQQILGQGPKLLIQFQNNGVVDDSQLPKDRFSAERLKGVDSTLKIQPAKLEDSAVYLCASRQRLSTDTQYFGPGTRLTVL.

This clone occurred once. V gene TRBV4-2 combines with J gene TRBJ1-5, with 12 nucleotides matching TRBD1. Trimming at V came to 0 bases and at J to 7 bases, leaving 4 bases not matched to a gene. The CDR3 spans 16 residues. Germline V gives CDR1 LGHNA, CDR2 YNFKEQ. DNA for the CDR3: TGTGCCAGCAGCCAAGATCGGGGGACAGGGGGCCAGCCCCAGCATTTT. This translates into CASSQDRGTGGQPQHF.

This clone was seen just once. The genes are TRBV9 and TRBJ1-2, with a weak D call TRBD1 (6 bases). This CDR3 contains 13 residues. The V end was cut by 3 bases, the J end by 4 bases, with 10 bases between. Looked up from germline, CDR1 is SGDLS and CDR2 is YYNGEE. The CDR3 here is CASSGTGTYGYTF. Written as DNA, the CDR3 is TGTGCCAGCAGCGGCACAGGGACCTATGGCTACACCTTC.

The CDR3 DNA reads as TGCGCCAGCAGTACCTCTTCAGGGCAGCCCCAGCATTTT. Protein: CASSTSSGQPQHF. The chain is built from TRBV10-2 and TRBJ1-5, with D possibly being TRBD1 (5 bases). Trimming shortened V by 5 bases and J by 7 bases, and 12 bases separated the two germline ends. Germline CDR1 is WSHSY and CDR2 is SAAADI. The CDR3 contains 13 residues.

J is TRBJ1-1 and V is TRBV7-3; a weak D match, TRBD1 (5 bases). Trimming cost V 1 base and J 3 bases, with 12 bases left between them. The CDR3 has 15 amino acids. Germline V gene data show CDR1 as SGHTA and CDR2 as FQGTGA. The CDR3, as DNA: TGTGCCAGCAGCTTAAATCAGGGCGGCTACACTGAAGCTTTCTTT. Protein product: CASSLNQGGYTEAFF.

J is TRBJ2-7 and V is TRBV7-2, with 10 positions matching TRBD1. Germline CDR1 SGHTA, CDR2 FQGNSA. CDR3 size: 14 residues. The V segment lost 5 bases and the J segment 2 bases; nucleotides outside the gene matches: 3. CDR3 amino acids: CASSLGTGAYEQYF. The CDR3 DNA follows: TGTGCCAGCAGCCTGGGGACAGGGGCCTACGAGCAGTACTTC. Full variable domain (outside the CDR3, taken from reference TRBV7-2 and TRBJ2-7): GAGVSQSPSNKVTEKGKDVELRCDPISGHTALYWYRQSLGQGLEFLIYFQGNSAPDKSGLPSDRFSAERTGGSVSTLTIQRTQQEDSAVYLCASSLGTGAYEQYFGPGTRLTVT.

This clone has only a few counts. The rearrangement uses TRBV18 and TRBJ1-2; 9 bases fit TRBD1. This CDR3 region has 15 residues. V gave up 3 bases and J gave up 4 bases; unmatched junction bases: 6. The germline V gene encodes CDR1 KGHSH and CDR2 LQKENI. The CDR3 loop reads CASSPGQGLFYGYTF. In nucleotides, the CDR3 is TGTGCCAGCTCACCGGGACAGGGCTTATTCTATGGCTACACCTTC.

The sample holds one count of this clone. The gene calls are TRBV30 and TRBJ1-1; no firm D call. Per the germline V gene, CDR1 is GTSNPN and CDR2 is SVGIG (reference sequence). Deletions cut 4 bases from V and 1 base from J, with 10 bases between. The CDR3 extends over 13 amino acids. For the CDR3, the DNA is TGTGCCTGGAAGGGTTTTCGGAACACTGAAGCTTTCTTT. Encoded protein: CAWKGFRNTEAFF.

The gene calls are TRBV18 and TRBJ1-6, with 9 bases matching TRBD1. Per the germline V gene, CDR1 is KGHSH and CDR2 is LQKENI. The length of the CDR3 is 17 residues. With 4 bases clipped from V and 8 bases from J, the junction kept 12 bases outside the gene matches. Written as DNA, the CDR3 is TGTGCCAGCTCACGAACCTCGACAGGGGGTAGTGATTCACCCCTCCACTTT. Its translation is CASSRTSTGGSDSPLHF.

This chain joins TRBV6-1 and TRBJ2-6, with D uncertain. Germline V gene sequence: CDR1 MNHNS, CDR2 SASEGT. This CDR3 spans 14 amino acids. The V end lost 3 bases, the J end lost 0 bases, and 3 bases lay between the germline ends. The CDR3 region is CASSDISGANVLTF. The CDR3 nucleotides read TGTGCCAGCAGTGACATCTCTGGGGCCAACGTCCTGACTTTC.

This clone was seen a handful of times. The rearrangement links TRBV4-3 to TRBJ2-5; the match to TRBD1 covers 9 bases. Germline lookup yields CDR1 LGHNA and CDR2 YSLEER. This CDR3 spans 15 amino acids. The V and J ends lost 0 bases and 4 bases, in that order; junction bases with no gene match: 3. The CDR3 spells CASSQEGTGSETQYF. CDR3 bases: TGCGCCAGCAGCCAAGAAGGGACAGGGTCAGAGACCCAGTACTTC.

J is TRBJ2-6 and V is TRBV5-1; D gene uncertain. This CDR3 is 13 amino acids long. Trimming took 4 bases from V and 4 from J, leaving 6 bases between them. Germline V gene lookup returns CDR1 SGHRS and CDR2 YFSETQ. The CDR3 is CASSGPGANVLTF. CDR3 in DNA: TGCGCCAGCAGCGGGCCCGGGGCCAACGTCCTGACTTTC.

The rearrangement links TRBV28 to TRBJ1-5, with TRBD1 as a possible D gene (5 bases). Trimming removed 3 bases at V and 2 bases at J, with 11 bases between. Germline CDR1 MDHEN, CDR2 SYDVKM. There are 15 residues in the CDR3. The CDR3 protein is CASSLRGRGNQPQHF. The CDR3 DNA reads TGTGCCAGCAGTTTGAGGGGAAGGGGCAATCAGCCCCAGCATTTT.

The rearrangement joins TRBV6-5 to TRBJ1-5; unclear D gene. Germline V gives CDR1 MNHEY, CDR2 SVGAGI. CDR3 length equals 15 residues. Trimming took off 0 bases at V and 0 bases at J, with 6 bases between the two ends. In DNA, the CDR3 is TGTGCCAGCAGTTACTCGAGCGGTAGCAATCAGCCCCAGCATTTT. It specifies CASSYSSGSNQPQHF.

J is TRBJ2-3 and V is TRBV9; D gene ambiguous. The CDR3 covers 15 residues. Germline V gene data show CDR1 as SGDLS and CDR2 as YYNGEE. The germline V and J ends were trimmed by 0 bases and 4 bases, with 12 bases remaining between them. The CDR3: CASSVGSSLADTQYF. The CDR3 DNA sequence: TGTGCCAGCAGCGTAGGATCCAGTCTCGCAGATACGCAGTATTTT.

The V gene is TRBV5-1, the J gene TRBJ2-7; 7 nucleotides agree with TRBD2. The CDR3 length is 15 residues. Germline trimming cut 0 bases from V and 3 bases from J; bases unmatched to any gene: 6. The germline CDR1 and CDR2 sequences are SGHRS and YFSETQ. CDR3 sequence reads: CASSLASGRFYEQYF. In DNA form, the CDR3 reads TGCGCCAGCAGCTTGGCTAGCGGAAGGTTCTACGAGCAGTACTTC.

The rearrangement joins TRBV5-1 to TRBJ2-5; 9 bases are shared with TRBD2. Unmatched junction bases numbered 5, after V lost 4 bases and J lost 1 base. The CDR3 consists of 15 residues. Germline loops: CDR1 SGHRS, CDR2 YFSETQ. CDR3 nucleotides: TGCGCCAGCAGCATGACTAGCGGAATCCAAGAGACCCAGTACTTC. Its translation: CASSMTSGIQETQYF.

The CDR3 DNA follows: TGTGCCAGCAGCCAGGACAGGGAAGATGGCTACACCTTC. Translation gives CASSQDREDGYTF. The chain combines TRBV6-1 with TRBJ1-2; 8 bases align to TRBD1. The CDR3 length is 13 residues. The V and J ends lost 6 bases and 6 bases, in that order; junction bases with no gene match: 6. CDR1 and CDR2 from the germline V gene are MNHNS and SASEGT.

This clone was detected once. This rearrangement joins TRBV19 to TRBJ1-1; maybe TRBD1 (5 bases). Trimming shortened V by 5 bases and J by 6 bases, and 10 bases separated the two germline ends. The germline V gene encodes CDR1 LNHDA and CDR2 SQIVND (reference sequence). This CDR3 is built from 12 residues. CDR3 amino acids: CASSGTGAEAFF. The CDR3 DNA is TGTGCCAGTAGTGGGACGGGGGCTGAAGCTTTCTTT.

This chain connects TRBV2 to TRBJ2-7, with 8 bases matching TRBD1. There are 15 residues in the CDR3. The V gene's germline CDR1 is SNHLY and CDR2 FYNNEI. V dropped 4 bases and J dropped 2; count of bases not matched to a gene: 7. The CDR3 region has the DNA TGTGCCAGCAGTGCCCGGGACAGGACTACCTACGAGCAGTACTTC. Translating it yields CASSARDRTTYEQYF.